These 8 T cell receptor beta chains originate from one sample sequenced in a study of breast tumors, draining lymph nodes, adjacent tissues. Breast cancer patients provided tissue from their axillary draining lymph nodes. MiXCR was run by TCRdb on the multiplex PCR reads, yielding one entry per CDR3 protein. The table records about 80,000 distinct CDR3 sequences, approximately 19% of them present only once. Source material: axillary lymph node tissue. Receptors were obtained from a female donor with breast cancer. Some clones in this sample may be carry-over from other donors' samples.

V is TRBV6-1 and J is TRBJ1-1; unclear D gene. Germline values: CDR1 MNHNS, CDR2 SASEGT. CDR3 length: 12 amino acids. With 1 base removed from V and 8 bases from J, the gap between germline ends came to 8 bases. CDR3 coding DNA: TGTGCCAGCAGTGAAGGGGGAGTCGAAGCTTTCTTT. Amino acid sequence: CASSEGGVEAFF.

At least ten counts were recorded for this clonotype. This rearrangement joins TRBV7-9 to TRBJ1-6; D is uncertain. The V and J ends lost 1 base and 3 bases respectively, with 10 bases between them. The CDR3 extends over 16 amino acids. Germline CDR1 SEHNR, CDR2 FQNEAQ (reference sequence). The CDR3: CASSLVSEFYNSPLHF. Written as DNA, the CDR3 is TGTGCCAGCAGCTTAGTTTCAGAATTCTATAATTCACCCCTCCACTTT.

The CDR3 sequence: CASSPQGTNEKLFF. Written as DNA, the CDR3 is TGTGCCAGCTCACCACAGGGGACTAATGAAAAACTGTTTTTT. The chain uses TRBV18 and TRBJ1-4; D perhaps matches TRBD1 (5 bases). The V gene's germline CDR1 is KGHSH and CDR2 LQKENI. Trimming removed 1 base from V and 2 bases from J, with 5 bases in between. The CDR3 has 14 amino acids. The complete variable domain, with remaining parts taken from reference TRBV18 and TRBJ1-4, reads NAGVMQNPRHLVRRRGQEARLRCSPMKGHSHVYWYRQLPEEGLKFMVYLQKENIIDESGMPKERFSAEFPKEGPSILRIQQVVRGDSAAYFCASSPQGTNEKLFFGSGTQLSVL.

A note on this clonotype: This may stem from a read error, because a much larger clone lies one nucleotide away. The V call is TRBV19, the J call TRBJ2-5; D is undetermined. Trimming cost V 5 bases and J 1 base, with 8 bases left between them. The CDR3 length is 13 residues. Germline V gene data show CDR1 as LNHDA and CDR2 as SQIVND (reference sequence). The CDR3 bases are TGTGCCAGTAGTCCAGAGGCCCAAGAGACCCAGTACTTC. Its translation: CASSPEAQETQYF.

Ten or more counts support this clonotype. The chain carries TRBV10-3 and TRBJ2-2; D is perhaps TRBD2 (6 bases). Trimming left V 9 bases short and J 1 base short, with 12 bases between. The CDR3 sequence is 14 residues long. CDR1 is ENHRY, CDR2 SYGVKD, per germline. CDR3 DNA: TGTGCCATTCGAGGGACTCGGAACACCGGGGAGCTGTTTTTT. It encodes CAIRGTRNTGELFF.

At least ten counts were recorded for this clonotype. This chain joins TRBV11-3 and TRBJ2-3, with 16 bases matching TRBD2. The V and J ends lost 5 bases and 4 bases, in that order; junction bases with no gene match: 6. The CDR3 contains 17 residues. The germline V gene encodes CDR1 SGHNT and CDR2 YENEEA. The CDR3 nucleotides are TGTGCCAGCAGCCCGGGACTAGCGGGAGGGGTGGCAGATACGCAGTATTTT. Its translation is CASSPGLAGGVADTQYF. The complete variable domain, with remaining parts taken from reference TRBV11-3 and TRBJ2-3, reads EAGVVQSPRYKIIEKKQPVAFWCNPISGHNTLYWYLQNLGQGPELLIRYENEEAVDDSQLPKDRFSAERLKGVDSTLKIQPAELGDSAVYLCASSPGLAGGVADTQYFGPGTRLTVL.

The sample holds many counts of this clonotype. The V and J genes are TRBV7-9 and TRBJ2-3; TRBD2 matches at 9 bases. This CDR3 spans 16 amino acids. Trimming removed 11 bases from V and 4 bases from J; junction bases left unmatched: 16. The germline gives CDR1 SEHNR, CDR2 FQNEAQ (reference sequence). CDR3 sequence (DNA): TGTGCCGTACCTTCTAGCGGGAAGGGGTGGGCAGATACGCAGTATTTT. Translating gives CAVPSSGKGWADTQYF.

The rearrangement links TRBV28 to TRBJ1-2; no reliable D call. V gave up 2 bases and J gave up 2 bases, with 6 bases separating them. The CDR3 is 13 residues long. The germline gives CDR1 MDHEN, CDR2 SYDVKM. The CDR3 bases are TGTGCCAGCAGTTTAGGACGGAACTATGGCTACACCTTC. Protein sequence: CASSLGRNYGYTF.